Listed below are T cell receptor beta chains from one sample, sequenced in a study of blood T cell repertoires in COVID-19. TCRdb's copy holds only in-frame clones and misses some; the assay was immunoSEQ multiplex PCR. This table holds 270,000 or so clones, 84% found once. Sequenced sample: peripheral blood. The receptor source for this set is a human donor with COVID-19, enrolled during active disease. The donor label of this sample is uncertain. The CDR3 runs from the conserved cysteine through the conserved F or W. D genes are given only for firm matches. Clone size is not always given. Where it is, it says once, few, many or a class for expanded clones.

>TRBV19|TRBJ1-5|NA|few
TGTGCCAGTAGTACCAAGGCAGGGCCCCAGCATTTT
CASSTKAGPQHF
>TRBV10-1|TRBJ2-7|NA|NA
TGCGCCAGCATTTTTATTGGACAGCCGCCCTACGAGCAGTACTTC
CASIFIGQPPYEQYF
>TRBV9|TRBJ2-3|NA|NA
TGTGCCAGCAGCGTAGGATTCCTACAGGCTACGACAGATACGCAGTATTTT
CASSVGFLQATTDTQYF
>TRBV6-2/TRBV6-3|TRBJ2-1|TRBD2|NA
TGTGCCAGCAGTCGGACTAGCGGGAGCCCCAATGAGCAGTTCTTC
CASSRTSGSPNEQFF
>TRBV12-3/TRBV12-4|TRBJ2-3|NA|NA
TGTGCCAGCAGGGGGCGAGTAGATACGCAGTATTTT
CASRGRVDTQYF
>TRBV29-1|TRBJ1-1|NA|NA
TGCAGCGTCGACAGTAGCATGAACACTGAAGCTTTCTTT
CSVDSSMNTEAFF
>TRBV28|TRBJ1-1|TRBD1|NA
TGTGCCAGCAGTGGGACAGGGATTTCTGAAGCTTTCTTT
CASSGTGISEAFF
>TRBV6-6|TRBJ1-2|TRBD1|NA
TGTGCCAGCAGGAAGACAGGGAGCGGAGAAGGCTACACCTTC
CASRKTGSGEGYTF
>TRBV27|TRBJ2-7|TRBD2|NA
TGTGCCAGCAGTTTATCCAGATCCGCGGGGGTCTCCTACGAGCAGTACTTC
CASSLSRSAGVSYEQYF
>TRBV7-9|TRBJ1-4|TRBD1|once
TGTGCCAGCAGCTTAGCGGCGGCAGGGGGTGAAAAACTGTTTTTT
CASSLAAAGGEKLFF
>TRBV4-3|TRBJ2-1|TRBD2|NA
TGCGCCAGCAGCCATTTAGCGGGAGAGCGTCTAAACTACAATGAGCAGTTCTTC
CASSHLAGERLNYNEQFF
>TRBV18|TRBJ2-1|TRBD2|NA
TGTGCCAGCTCGCCTAGCGGGAGGACGGTTGAGCAGTTCTTC
CASSPSGRTVEQFF
>TRBV6-2/TRBV6-3|TRBJ2-7|NA|NA
TGTGCCAGCAGTCGTCCAACCCGGAGTGGTAACCACTACGAGCAGTACTTC
CASSRPTRSGNHYEQYF
>TRBV18|TRBJ2-3|TRBD2|NA
TGTGCCAGCTCACCTTATGCGACTAGCGGGAACACAGATACGCAGTATTTT
CASSPYATSGNTDTQYF
>TRBV5-1|TRBJ2-7|NA|once
TGCGCCAGCAGCGACCGGGCAGGGGACGAGCAGTACTTC
CASSDRAGDEQYF
>TRBV28|TRBJ1-5|TRBD1|NA
TGTGCCAGCACCAGGGACAGGGGACTTAATCAGCCCCAGCATTTT
CASTRDRGLNQPQHF
>TRBV29-1|TRBJ2-7|TRBD2|NA
TGCAGCGTTGAATGGGCCCGGACTAGCGGGTTCTACGAGCAGTACTTC
CSVEWARTSGFYEQYF
>TRBV2|TRBJ2-2|TRBD1|NA
TGTGCCAGCAGATCGACAGGGCCCACCGGGGAGCTGTTTTTT
CASRSTGPTGELFF
>TRBV2|TRBJ2-3|TRBD1|NA
TGTGCCAGCAGTTTGGACAGGACTTCGGGCACAGATACGCAGTATTTT
CASSLDRTSGTDTQYF
>TRBV5-1|TRBJ2-5|NA|NA
TGCGCCAGCAGCTTGGCGGGATCGTACCAAGAGACCCAGTACTTC
CASSLAGSYQETQYF